This T cell receptor (beta chain) was retrieved from a study of T-cell reconstitution after alpha-beta-depleted transplantation in children. A library of TCRbeta sequences, prepared with unique molecular identifiers, was generated. Using its own MiXCR run on the PCR reads, TCRdb lists one record per CDR3 protein. Here the sample spans 900,000 or so distinct CDR3 sequences, under 20% being singletons. With respect to this clonotype: Its antigen remains unidentified.

Study-wide points: Expanded graft clones, several hundred of them, were reportedly the source of alpha-beta T cells about two months after transplant. Diversity and T-cell counts at one year after transplant derived mostly from new T cells. The high TCRbeta diversity at day 60 in some patients came from surviving recipient T cells and thymic progenitors.

The germline V and J ends were trimmed by 0 bases and 0 bases, with 18 bases remaining between them. Germline loops: CDR1 LGHDT, CDR2 YNNKEL (reference sequence). The CDR3 has 19 residues. This TCR derives from a male patient between 10 and 17 years old who had a stem cell transplant for acute lymphoblastic leukemia, so the T cells may come from the graft donor. Sample: PBMCs, mostly from graft donor cells, taken 360 days after TCRalphabeta/CD19-depleted stem cell transplant. The rearrangement joins TRBV3-1 to TRBJ2-1; the D gene is possibly TRBD2 (7 bases). The chain's CDR3 is CASSQDGGGRGYSYNEQFF. The CDR3 nucleotides read TGTGCCAGCAGCCAAGATGGGGGGGGAAGGGGGTACTCCTACAATGAGCAGTTCTTC.